The entry that follows covers one TCR beta chain sequence. Preparation of the TCRbeta library involved a method that used unique molecular identifiers. TCRdb reprocessed the PCR reads with MiXCR, giving one entry per CDR3 protein. The sample has around 200,000 distinct CDR3 sequences; about 6.4% are singletons. This record comes from a study of T-cell reconstitution after alpha-beta-depleted transplantation in children. CDR1 is DFQATT and CDR2 is SNEGSKA in the germline V gene (reference sequence). V lost 3 bases and J 7 bases, leaving 13 bases between the germline ends. The CDR3 is made up of 12 amino acids.

The source material was PBMCs from the stem cell graft donor, sampled from the stem cell graft. V is TRBV20-1 and J is TRBJ2-7; TRBD2 is a possible D gene (7 bases). This TCR was recovered from a human donor who donated a stem cell graft to a child with Wiskott-Aldrich syndrome. The CDR3 region has the DNA TGCAGTGCTAGCGGGGGGCCGGGAGAGCAGTACTTC. Translation: CSASGGPGEQYF.